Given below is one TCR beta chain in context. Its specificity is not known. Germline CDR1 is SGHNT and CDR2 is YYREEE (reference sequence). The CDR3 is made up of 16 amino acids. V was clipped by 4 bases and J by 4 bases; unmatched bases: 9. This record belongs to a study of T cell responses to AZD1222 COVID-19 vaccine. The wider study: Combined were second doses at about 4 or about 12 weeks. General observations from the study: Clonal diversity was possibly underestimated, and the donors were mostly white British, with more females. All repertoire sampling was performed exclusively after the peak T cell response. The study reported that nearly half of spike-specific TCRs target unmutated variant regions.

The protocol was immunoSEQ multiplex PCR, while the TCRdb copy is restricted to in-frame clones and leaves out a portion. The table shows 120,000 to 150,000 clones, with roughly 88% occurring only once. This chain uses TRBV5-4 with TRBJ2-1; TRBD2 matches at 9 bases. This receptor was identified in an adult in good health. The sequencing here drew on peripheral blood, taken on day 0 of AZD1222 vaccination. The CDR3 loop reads CASSPIAGAWYNEQFF. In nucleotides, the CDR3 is TGTGCCAGCAGCCCTATAGCGGGAGCTTGGTACAATGAGCAGTTCTTC.